This T cell receptor (beta chain) appears in the sequencing data of a study of blood T cells in healthy people across ages. Study details: Template switching caught about one barcoded beta molecule for each two T cells. Findings of the study overall: Long-lived and aged donors differed, with more naive CD4+ cells and higher diversity in the long-lived.

As to this clonotype: Its cognate antigen is unknown.

Donation came from healthy Caucasian individuals in Russia who were aged about 6 to 95. Per sample, extraction of total RNA gave at least 6 micrograms in every case. The germline CDR1 and CDR2 sequences are SGDLS and YYNGEE. The CDR3 has 15 residues. J lost 9 bases, V lost 4 bases, and 7 bases had no gene match. Through a sample-barcoded 5' primer and a J-beta primer mix, a second PCR was run for roughly 6 to 11 cycles. TCRdb redid the calling of the 5' RACE reads with MiXCR, one entry per CDR3 protein. The table lists 720,000 or so distinct CDR3 sequences, around 43% of them singletons. The TCR comes from a man older than 75 in good health. The rearrangement uses TRBV9 and TRBJ1-6; 10 bases align to TRBD1. Sequencing was performed on blood. CDR3 coding DNA: TGTGCCAGCAGCCCTGGGGACAGGGGTGGTTCACCCCTCCACTTT. This encodes CASSPGDRGGSPLHF.